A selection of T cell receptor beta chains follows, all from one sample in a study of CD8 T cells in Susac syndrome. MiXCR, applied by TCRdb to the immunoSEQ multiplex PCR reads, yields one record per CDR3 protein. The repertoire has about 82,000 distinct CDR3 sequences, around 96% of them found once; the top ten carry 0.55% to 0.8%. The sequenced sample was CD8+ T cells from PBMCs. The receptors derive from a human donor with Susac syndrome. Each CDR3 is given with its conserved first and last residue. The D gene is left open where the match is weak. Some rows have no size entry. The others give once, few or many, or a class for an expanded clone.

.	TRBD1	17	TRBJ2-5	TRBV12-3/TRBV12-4	TGTGCCAGCAGTTCCGGGGACAGATTAGACCTTGTGGAGACCCAGTACTTC	CASSSGDRLDLVETQYF
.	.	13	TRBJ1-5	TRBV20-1	TGCAGTGCTGGCAGGGGCCTCGGTGGGCCCCAGCATTTT	CSAGRGLGGPQHF
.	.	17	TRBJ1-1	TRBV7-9	TGTGCCAGCAGCCCCCCAGGCGCGAACTCGATGAACACTGAAGCTTTCTTT	CASSPPGANSMNTEAFF
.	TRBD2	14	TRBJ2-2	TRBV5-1	TGCGCCAGCAGCATTAGCGGGGAAGCCGGGGAGCTGTTTTTT	CASSISGEAGELFF
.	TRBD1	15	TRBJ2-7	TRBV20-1	TGCAGTGCTAATTCGGACAGGGCCTCTTCCTACGAGCAGTACTTC	CSANSDRASSYEQYF
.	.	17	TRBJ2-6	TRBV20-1	TGCAGTGCCCCCCACCGTTCGGTACTGTTCGGGGCCAACGTCCTGACTTTC	CSAPHRSVLFGANVLTF
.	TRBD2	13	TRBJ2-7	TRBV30	TGTGCCTACCATAGCGGGGGGCTCTACGAGCAGTACTTC	CAYHSGGLYEQYF
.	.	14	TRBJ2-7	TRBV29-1	TGCAGCGTTGAAGGGCCGGGGACCTCCTACGAGCAGTACTTC	CSVEGPGTSYEQYF
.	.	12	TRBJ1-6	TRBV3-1	TGTGCCAGCAGCCATATCAGGTCACCCCTCCACTTT	CASSHIRSPLHF
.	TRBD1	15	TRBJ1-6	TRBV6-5	TGTGCCAGCAAACCGGGGACAGGGGAAGGCTCACCCCTCCACTTT	CASKPGTGEGSPLHF
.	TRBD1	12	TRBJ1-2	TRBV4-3	TGCGCCAGCAGCCGGACAGGGGAAGGCTACACCTTC	CASSRTGEGYTF
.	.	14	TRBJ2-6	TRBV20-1	TGCAGTGCTTTCCAGGGTCCTGGGGCCAACGTCCTGACTTTC	CSAFQGPGANVLTF
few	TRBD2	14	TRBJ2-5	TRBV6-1	TGTGCCAGCAGGGAGGGGACTAGCGGGAAGACCCAGTACTTC	CASREGTSGKTQYF
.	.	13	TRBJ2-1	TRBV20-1	TGCAGTGCTAGAGGTGGCACCCTCGTTGAGCAGTTCTTC	CSARGGTLVEQFF
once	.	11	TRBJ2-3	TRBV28	TGTGCCAGCAAGTTAACAGATACGCAGTATTTT	CASKLTDTQYF
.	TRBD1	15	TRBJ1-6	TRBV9	TGTGCCAGCAGCGGGACAGGGGATCGGGGTTCACCCCTCCACTTT	CASSGTGDRGSPLHF
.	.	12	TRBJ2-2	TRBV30	TGTGCCCGGACAGAGAACACCGGGGAGCTGTTTTTT	CARTENTGELFF
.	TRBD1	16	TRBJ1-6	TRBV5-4	TGTGCCAGCAGCCCGGGACAGGGTGACGGTAATTCACCCCTCCACTTT	CASSPGQGDGNSPLHF
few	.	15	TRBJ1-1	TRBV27	TGTGCCAGCAGTTTAGTTCGAGGAGGTAACACTGAAGCTTTCTTT	CASSLVRGGNTEAFF
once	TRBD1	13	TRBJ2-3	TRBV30	TGTGCCGGGGGGACAGGGGGCACAGATACGCAGTATTTT	CAGGTGGTDTQYF
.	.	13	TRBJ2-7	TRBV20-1	TGCAGTGTGTATGGGGACGGCTCCTACGAGCAGTACTTC	CSVYGDGSYEQYF
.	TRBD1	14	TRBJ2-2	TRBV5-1	TGCGCCAGCAGCAGAACAGGGGAATCCGGGGAGCTGTTTTTT	CASSRTGESGELFF
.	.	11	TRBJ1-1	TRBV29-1	TGCAGCGTTGATCACAACGCTGAAGCTTTCTTT	CSVDHNAEAFF
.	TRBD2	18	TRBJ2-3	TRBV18	TGTGCCAGCTCACCCCCCGGACTAGCGGGGGATTATACAGATACGCAGTATTTT	CASSPPGLAGDYTDTQYF
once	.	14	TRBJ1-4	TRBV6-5	TGTGCCAGCAGCTTCCTACAACCTAATGAAAAACTGTTTTTT	CASSFLQPNEKLFF
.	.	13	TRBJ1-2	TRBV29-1	TGCAGCGCCCCGGAAGGGGCGAGCTATGGCTACACCTTC	CSAPEGASYGYTF
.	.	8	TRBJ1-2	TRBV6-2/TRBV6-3	TGTGCCAGCCGGGTCTACACCTTC	CASRVYTF
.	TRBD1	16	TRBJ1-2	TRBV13	TGTGCCAGCAGCCGGCCCGACAGGGAGCTTAACTATGGCTACACCTTC	CASSRPDRELNYGYTF
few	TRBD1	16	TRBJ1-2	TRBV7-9	TGTGCCAGCAGCCCCCCGACAGGGGAGTTGGTCTATGGCTACACCTTC	CASSPPTGELVYGYTF
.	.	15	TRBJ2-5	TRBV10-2	TGCGCCAGCAGTGATGGTGGCAGGGGTATAGAGACCCAGTACTTC	CASSDGGRGIETQYF
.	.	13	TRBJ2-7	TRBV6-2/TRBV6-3	TGTGCCAGCAGCGAAGCGATCTCCTACGAGCAGTACTTC	CASSEAISYEQYF
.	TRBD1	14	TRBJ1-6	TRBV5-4	TGTGCCAGCAGCCTCGGACAGGTCTATTCACCCCTCCACTTT	CASSLGQVYSPLHF
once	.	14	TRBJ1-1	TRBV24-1	TGTGCCACCAGTGATTTGAGGGTGAACACTGAAGCTTTCTTT	CATSDLRVNTEAFF
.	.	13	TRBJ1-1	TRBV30	TGTGCCTGGACCGACGGACGATACACTGAAGCTTTCTTT	CAWTDGRYTEAFF
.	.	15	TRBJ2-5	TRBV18	TGTGCCAGCTCACCTGGCGCCGGGATTGAAGAGACCCAGTACTTC	CASSPGAGIEETQYF
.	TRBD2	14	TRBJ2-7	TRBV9	TGTGCCAGCAGCGTAGAGGGACTAGCGGGCGAGCAGTACTTC	CASSVEGLAGEQYF
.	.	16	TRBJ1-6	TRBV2	TGTGCCAGCAGTGACCGCGGGGGTGGGCTTCGGTCGCCCCTCCACTTT	CASSDRGGGLRSPLHF